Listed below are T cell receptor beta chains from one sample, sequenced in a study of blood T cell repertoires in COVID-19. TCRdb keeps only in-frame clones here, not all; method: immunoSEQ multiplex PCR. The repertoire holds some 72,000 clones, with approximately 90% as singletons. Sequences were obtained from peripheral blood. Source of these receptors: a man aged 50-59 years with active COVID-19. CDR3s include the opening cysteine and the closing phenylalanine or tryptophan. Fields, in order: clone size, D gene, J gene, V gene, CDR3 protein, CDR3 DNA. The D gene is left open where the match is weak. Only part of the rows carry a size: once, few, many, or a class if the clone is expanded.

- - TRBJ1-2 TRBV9 CASSPTRGLGYTF TGTGCCAGCAGCCCGACTAGAGGGCTCGGCTACACCTTC
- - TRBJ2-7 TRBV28 CASWFWGGAGKGRSVYEQYF TGTGCCAGCTGGTTTTGGGGCGGGGCGGGGAAGGGTCGATCGGTCTACGAGCAGTACTTC
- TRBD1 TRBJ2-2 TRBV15 CATTTTGAYTGELFF TGTGCCACCACCACGACAGGGGCCTACACCGGGGAGCTGTTTTTT
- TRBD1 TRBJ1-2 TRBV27 CASSSQGQVYGYTF TGTGCCAGCAGTTCGCAAGGACAGGTGTACGGCTACACCTTC
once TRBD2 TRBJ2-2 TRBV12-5 CASGGIPGTSGINTGELFF TGTGCTAGTGGGGGGATTCCCGGGACTAGCGGGATTAACACCGGGGAGCTGTTTTTT
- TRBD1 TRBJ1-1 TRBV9 CASSVGGGGRANTEAFF TGTGCCAGCAGCGTAGGAGGAGGGGGCAGGGCGAACACTGAAGCTTTCTTT
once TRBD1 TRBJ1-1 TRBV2 CASSLGQGATEAFF TGTGCCAGCAGCCTCGGACAGGGGGCCACTGAAGCTTTCTTT
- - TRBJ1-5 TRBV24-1 CATSEHPSNQPQHF TGTGCCACCAGTGAACACCCTAGCAATCAGCCCCAGCATTTT
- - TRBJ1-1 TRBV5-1 CASSPGRGDTEAFF TGCGCCAGCAGCCCAGGGAGGGGAGACACTGAAGCTTTCTTT
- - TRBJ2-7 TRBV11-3 CASSLAGQGPYEQYF TGTGCCAGCAGCTTAGCAGGCCAGGGGCCCTACGAGCAGTACTTC
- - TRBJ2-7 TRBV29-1 CSVTVAYEQYF TGCAGCGTTACGGTGGCCTACGAGCAGTACTTC
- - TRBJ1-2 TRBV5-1 CASSAGRAGGYTF TGCGCCAGCAGCGCGGGGAGGGCGGGTGGCTACACCTTC
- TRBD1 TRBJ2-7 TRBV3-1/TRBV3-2 CASLGQGEQYF TGTGCCAGCCTCGGACAGGGCGAGCAGTACTTC
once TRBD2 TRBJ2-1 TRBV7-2 CASSPGTSGGQYNEQFF TGTGCCAGCAGCCCCGGGACTAGCGGGGGGCAATACAATGAGCAGTTCTTC
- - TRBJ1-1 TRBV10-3 CAISERGGAGSGANTEAFF TGTGCCATCAGTGAAAGGGGGGGCGCCGGCTCTGGGGCGAACACTGAAGCTTTCTTT
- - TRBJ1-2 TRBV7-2 CASSLAPDSEGYTF TGTGCCAGCAGCTTAGCGCCGGACAGTGAAGGCTACACCTTC
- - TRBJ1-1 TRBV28 CASSQSSRSGTEAFF TGTGCCAGCTCTCAATCGTCCAGGTCTGGCACTGAAGCTTTCTTT
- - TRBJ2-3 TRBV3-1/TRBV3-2 CASSQSRAWSTDTQYF TGTGCCAGCAGCCAATCTCGCGCCTGGAGCACAGATACGCAGTATTTT
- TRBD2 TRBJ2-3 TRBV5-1 CASSLVLAGQTDTQYF TGCGCCAGCAGCTTGGTTCTAGCGGGGCAAACAGATACGCAGTATTTT
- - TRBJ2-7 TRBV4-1 CASSQFKGPSYEQYF TGCGCCAGCAGCCAATTCAAGGGGCCCTCCTACGAGCAGTACTTC
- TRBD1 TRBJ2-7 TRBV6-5 CASSYSMTGVGEQYF TGTGCCAGCAGTTACTCGATGACAGGGGTGGGCGAGCAGTACTTC
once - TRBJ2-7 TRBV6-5 CATLSVSTSYEQYF TGTGCCACCCTTTCGGTTAGCACCTCCTACGAGCAGTACTTC
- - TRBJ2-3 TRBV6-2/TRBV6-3 CASSPSSGKADTQYF TGTGCCAGCAGTCCCTCGTCCGGGAAGGCAGATACGCAGTATTTT
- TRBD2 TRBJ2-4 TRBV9 CASSAGLIAKNIQYF TGTGCCAGCAGCGCGGGACTAATAGCCAAAAACATTCAGTACTTC
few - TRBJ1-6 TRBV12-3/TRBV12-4 CASSLGGGLYF TGTGCCAGCAGTCTGGGAGGGGGACTCTACTTT
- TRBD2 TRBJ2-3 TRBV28 CASRLAGTEDTQYF TGTGCCAGCAGACTAGCGGGGACAGAAGATACGCAGTATTTT